This T cell receptor beta chain appears in the sequencing data of a study of T-cell reconstitution after alpha-beta-depleted transplantation in children. Study-level results: At the one-year point after transplant, T-cell counts and TCRbeta diversity were found to come mostly from T cells that had been newly produced.

CDR1 is SGHVS, CDR2 FQNEAQ, per germline. The CDR3 has 15 amino acids. Trimming removed 7 bases from V and 2 bases from J; junction bases left unmatched: 9. The library targeted TCRbeta and was prepared with unique molecular identifiers. TCRdb re-analysed the PCR reads in MiXCR, keeping a single row per CDR3 protein. The sample includes a few hundred thousand distinct CDR3 sequences, over 7.5% seen only once; the top ten take over 7.5%. The sample holds many counts of this clonotype. Its target is unknown. The input for sequencing was peripheral blood, taken 360 days after TCRalphabeta/CD19-depleted stem cell transplant. This clonotype originated in a female patient between 2 and 15 years old who had a stem cell transplant for Fanconi anemia, so the T cells may come from the graft donor. This chain joins TRBV7-8 and TRBJ2-3; 7 bases line up with TRBD2. The CDR3 protein is CASTPGLVYTDTQYF. CDR3 DNA sequence: TGTGCCAGCACCCCCGGACTAGTCTACACAGATACGCAGTATTTT.